This T cell receptor beta chain was profiled in a study of blood T cell repertoires in COVID-19. Assay: immunoSEQ multiplex PCR; the TCRdb copy retains only in-frame clones and omits some. The sample carries just under 150,000 clones, 70% to 90% recorded once. V lost 6 bases and J lost 4; bases outside the gene matches: 10. Germline CDR1 is MDHEN and CDR2 is SYDVKM. CDR3 length: 15 residues. The genes are TRBV28 and TRBJ1-1, with 8 bases identical to TRBD1. The sample was peripheral blood. This receptor was obtained from a human donor with acute or convalescent COVID-19. The donor label of this sample is uncertain. In DNA, the CDR3 is TGTGCCAGCAGCAGGACAGGGATTCAGCGCACTGAAGCTTTCTTT. Its protein product is CASSRTGIQRTEAFF.